The 17 T cell receptor beta chains below were found in one sample sequenced in a study of blood T cell repertoires in COVID-19. Clones were read by immunoSEQ multiplex PCR, and TCRdb kept only the in-frame ones, dropping some. The sample comprises 30,000 to 50,000 clones, 75% to 90% of which are singletons, and about 14% rests with the top ten. The sample consisted of peripheral blood. The origin of the receptors is a man aged 50-60 years with active or convalescent COVID-19.

The chain links TRBV12-3 or TRBV12-4 to TRBJ1-2, with a tentative D call TRBD1 (5 bases). The CDR3 has 13 residues. V was clipped by 6 bases and J by 4 bases, with 12 bases between them. Here the CDR3 reads CASRSTEVYGYTF. The CDR3 region has the DNA TGTGCCAGCAGATCGACAGAAGTCTATGGCTACACCTTC.

This chain connects TRBV27 to TRBJ2-5; 8 bases map to TRBD2. Per germline, CDR1 MNHEY and CDR2 SMNVEV (reference sequence). This CDR3 contains 14 residues. With V trimmed by 8 bases and J by 2 bases, 7 bases remained unmatched. CDR3 protein: CASGIKRGQETQYF. The CDR3 DNA reads TGTGCCAGCGGGATTAAGCGGGGGCAAGAGACCCAGTACTTC.

This clone was recorded only once. V and J are TRBV14 and TRBJ1-3, with D possibly TRBD1 on 5 matching bases. Germline V gene lookup returns CDR1 SGHDN and CDR2 FVKESK. This CDR3 spans 15 amino acids. Deletions cut 3 bases from V and 0 bases from J, with 9 bases between. This chain's CDR3 is CASSHWTSSGNTIYF. The CDR3 coding sequence is TGTGCCAGCAGCCATTGGACAAGCTCTGGAAACACCATATATTTT.

The chain uses TRBV5-1 and TRBJ2-1; maybe TRBD1 (5 bases). In germline, CDR1 is SGHRS, CDR2 YFSETQ. The CDR3 has 13 residues. Trimming cost V 4 bases and J 3 bases, with 8 bases left between them. The CDR3 nucleotides are TGCGCCAGCAGCGTCCAGGGCTACAATGAGCAGTTCTTC. Translating it yields CASSVQGYNEQFF.

This chain links TRBV28 with TRBJ2-6; D is undetermined. The germline CDR1 and CDR2 sequences are MDHEN and SYDVKM. The CDR3 contains 15 residues. The V gene lost 6 bases and the J gene lost 0 bases, with 9 bases spanning the gap. CDR3 bases: TGTGCCAGCAGCCGAGATTACTCTGGGGCCAACGTCCTGACTTTC. As protein: CASSRDYSGANVLTF.

The J gene is TRBJ2-3, the V gene TRBV6-6; perhaps TRBD1 as D (6 bases). This CDR3 spans 17 amino acids. Per the germline V gene, CDR1 is MNHNY and CDR2 is SVGAGI (reference sequence). The V gene lost 5 bases and the J gene lost 3 bases, with 21 bases spanning the gap. CDR3 protein: CASSRANVRGWTDTQYF. The CDR3 DNA follows: TGTGCCAGCAGTCGGGCGAACGTCAGGGGTTGGACAGATACGCAGTATTTT.

This clone was observed a handful of times. The rearrangement joins TRBV11-2 to TRBJ1-2; TRBD1 might be the D (5 bases). The V end was cut by 0 bases, the J end by 0 bases, with 8 bases between. CDR3 size: 15 residues. Germline lookup yields CDR1 SGHAT and CDR2 FQNNGV. The CDR3 loop is CASSLEGQTNYGYTF. In DNA form, the CDR3 reads TGTGCCAGCAGCTTAGAGGGGCAGACTAACTATGGCTACACCTTC.

The chain is built from TRBV7-9 and TRBJ1-1; D ambiguous. Between the trimmed V and J ends, which lost 0 bases and 3 bases, there was a span of 11 bases. Germline lookup yields CDR1 SEHNR and CDR2 FQNEAQ (reference sequence). This CDR3 region has 15 residues. The CDR3 here is CASSLADGRYTEAFF. The CDR3 region has the DNA TGTGCCAGCAGCTTAGCTGACGGGAGATACACTGAAGCTTTCTTT.

The rearrangement joins TRBV5-1 to TRBJ2-3, with TRBD2 matching over 11 bases. The V segment lost 4 bases and the J segment 1 base; nucleotides outside the gene matches: 5. CDR3 size: 16 residues. Looked up from germline, CDR1 is SGHRS and CDR2 is YFSETQ. CDR3 residues: CASSVSGGAGTDTQYF. CDR3 coding DNA: TGCGCCAGCAGCGTTAGCGGGGGGGCGGGCACAGATACGCAGTATTTT.

V gene TRBV10-3 combines with J gene TRBJ1-5, with D perhaps TRBD1 (5 bases). Germline CDR1 reads ENHRY; CDR2 reads SYGVKD. The CDR3 sequence is 15 residues long. Deletions cut 3 bases from V and 2 bases from J, with 11 bases between. Here the CDR3 DNA reads TGTGCCATCAGTGACAGGGTAGGGGGCAATCAGCCCCAGCATTTT. It translates to CAISDRVGGNQPQHF.

The V gene is TRBV7-2, the J gene TRBJ1-1; D gene uncertain. The CDR3 has 13 residues. Germline CDR1 is SGHTA and CDR2 is FQGNSA. Trimming stripped 5 bases from V and 3 bases from J, with 10 bases between. This CDR3 is CASSRHPHTEAFF. The CDR3 DNA reads TGTGCCAGCAGCCGACACCCGCACACTGAAGCTTTCTTT. The full variable domain, completed using reference TRBV7-2 and TRBJ1-1, is GAGVSQSPSNKVTEKGKDVELRCDPISGHTALYWYRQSLGQGLEFLIYFQGNSAPDKSGLPSDRFSAERTGGSVSTLTIQRTQQEDSAVYLCASSRHPHTEAFFGQGTRLTVV.

V is TRBV12-5 and J is TRBJ1-1, with a weak D call TRBD1 (5 bases). The germline V gene encodes CDR1 LGHNT and CDR2 FRNRAP. The CDR3 loop spans 15 amino acids. Trimming removed 4 bases from V and 4 bases from J, with 16 bases in between. DNA of the CDR3: TGTGCTAGTGGTTCCCTTCGGGGGGGGATCACTGAAGCTTTCTTT. It yields the protein CASGSLRGGITEAFF.

This chain links TRBV18 with TRBJ2-7; no definite D call. V lost 3 bases and J 0 bases, leaving 15 bases between the germline ends. CDR1 and CDR2 from the germline V gene are KGHSH and LQKENI. The CDR3 covers 16 residues. The CDR3 nucleotides are TGTGCCAGCTCACCGAAAACACCTCAAAGCTCCTACGAGCAGTACTTC. Translation gives CASSPKTPQSSYEQYF.

This chain links TRBV9 with TRBJ1-6, with D hard to call. Germline CDR1 and CDR2: SGDLS and YYNGEE. CDR3 size: 14 residues. Trimming cost V 5 bases and J 0 bases, with 6 bases left between them. The chain's CDR3 is CASRGSSYNSPLHF. CDR3 DNA: TGTGCCAGCAGGGGGAGCTCCTATAATTCACCCCTCCACTTT. The full variable domain, in which reference TRBV9 and TRBJ1-6 provide the parts outside the CDR3, is DSGVTQTPKHLITATGQRVTLRCSPRSGDLSVYWYQQSLDQGLQFLIQYYNGEERAKGNILERFSAQQFPDLHSELNLSSLELGDSALYFCASRGSSYNSPLHFGNGTRLTVT.

This chain joins TRBV14 and TRBJ1-1, with unresolved D. The length of the CDR3 is 13 residues. The germline CDR1 and CDR2 sequences are SGHDN and FVKESK. V was shortened by 5 bases and J by 0 bases, with 7 bases between the two germline ends. The CDR3 region is CASSGGMNTEAFF. The CDR3, as DNA: TGTGCCAGCAGCGGCGGAATGAACACTGAAGCTTTCTTT.

This clone was found a few times. The rearrangement uses TRBV5-4 and TRBJ1-4, with 9 nucleotides matching TRBD1. This CDR3 comprises 14 residues. Germline V CDR1 and CDR2: SGHNT, YYREEE (reference sequence). The trim removed 4 bases at V and 8 bases at J, leaving 6 bases unmatched. CDR3 bases: TGTGCCAGCAGCCCGGGACAGGGTCGCGAAAAACTGTTTTTT. Its protein product is CASSPGQGREKLFF. The whole variable domain, remainder taken from reference TRBV5-4 and TRBJ1-4, is ETGVTQSPTHLIKTRGQQVTLRCSSQSGHNTVSWYQQALGQGPQFIFQYYREEENGRGNFPPRFSGLQFPNYSSELNVNALELDDSALYLCASSPGQGREKLFFGSGTQLSVL.

This sequence joins TRBV29-1 and TRBJ1-2; 12 bases fit TRBD1. The CDR3 contains 14 residues. Trimming at V came to 1 base and at J to 6 bases, leaving 3 bases not matched to a gene. The germline gives CDR1 SQVTM, CDR2 ANQGSEA. The CDR3: CSVEVGTGGNGYTF. Here the CDR3 DNA reads TGCAGCGTTGAAGTTGGGACAGGGGGCAATGGCTACACCTTC.